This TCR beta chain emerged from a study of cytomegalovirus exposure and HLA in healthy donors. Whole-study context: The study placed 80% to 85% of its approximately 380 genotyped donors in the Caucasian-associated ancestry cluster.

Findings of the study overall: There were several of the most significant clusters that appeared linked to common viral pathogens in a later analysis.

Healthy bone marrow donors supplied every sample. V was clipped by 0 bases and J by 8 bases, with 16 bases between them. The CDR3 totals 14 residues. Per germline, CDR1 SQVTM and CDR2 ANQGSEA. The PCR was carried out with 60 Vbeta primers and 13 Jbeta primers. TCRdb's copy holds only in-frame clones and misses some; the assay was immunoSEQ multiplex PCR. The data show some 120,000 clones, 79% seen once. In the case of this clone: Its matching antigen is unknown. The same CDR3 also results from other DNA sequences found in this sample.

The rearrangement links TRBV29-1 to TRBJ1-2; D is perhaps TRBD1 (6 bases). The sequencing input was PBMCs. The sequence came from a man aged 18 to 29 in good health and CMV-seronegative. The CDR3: CSVEDRGAGYGYTF. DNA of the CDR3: TGCAGCGTTGAAGATCGGGGGGCGGGCTACGGCTACACCTTC.